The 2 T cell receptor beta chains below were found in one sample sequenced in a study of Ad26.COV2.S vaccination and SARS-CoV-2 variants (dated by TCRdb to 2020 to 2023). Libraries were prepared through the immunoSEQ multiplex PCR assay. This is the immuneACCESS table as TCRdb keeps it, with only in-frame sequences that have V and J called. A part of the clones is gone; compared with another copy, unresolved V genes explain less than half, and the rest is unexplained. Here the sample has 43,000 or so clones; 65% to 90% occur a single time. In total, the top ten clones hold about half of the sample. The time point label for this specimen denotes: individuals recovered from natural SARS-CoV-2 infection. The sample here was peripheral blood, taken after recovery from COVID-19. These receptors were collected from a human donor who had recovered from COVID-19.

CDR3 sequence reads: CAISTPRGQNNSPLHF. CDR3 bases: TGTGCCATCAGTACCCCAAGGGGACAGAATAATTCACCCCTCCACTTT. This chain connects TRBV10-3 to TRBJ1-6; 7 nucleotides align to TRBD1. The germline V gene encodes CDR1 ENHRY and CDR2 SYGVKD. CDR3 length: 16 residues. The V gene end was trimmed by 5 bases and the J gene end by 5 bases; junction bases not matched to a gene: 9.

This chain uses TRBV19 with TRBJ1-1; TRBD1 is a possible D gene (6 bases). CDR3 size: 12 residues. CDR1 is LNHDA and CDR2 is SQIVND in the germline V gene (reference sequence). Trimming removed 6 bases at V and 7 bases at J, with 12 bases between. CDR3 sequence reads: CASSPRTDEAFF. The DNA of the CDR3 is TGTGCCAGTAGCCCCCGGACAGATGAAGCTTTCTTT.